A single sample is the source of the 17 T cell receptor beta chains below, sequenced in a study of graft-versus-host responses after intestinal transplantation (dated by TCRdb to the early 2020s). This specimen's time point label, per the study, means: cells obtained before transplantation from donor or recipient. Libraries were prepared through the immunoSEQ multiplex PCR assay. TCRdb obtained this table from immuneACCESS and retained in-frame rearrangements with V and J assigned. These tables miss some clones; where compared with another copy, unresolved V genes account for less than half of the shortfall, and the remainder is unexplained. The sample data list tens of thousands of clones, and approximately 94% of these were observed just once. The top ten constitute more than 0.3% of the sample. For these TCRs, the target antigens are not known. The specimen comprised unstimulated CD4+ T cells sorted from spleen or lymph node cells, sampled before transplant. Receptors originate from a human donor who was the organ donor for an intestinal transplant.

The CDR3 spells CASSLTRGAQGETQYF. CDR3 nucleotides: TGTGCCAGCAGCTTGACGCGGGGGGCCCAGGGAGAGACCCAGTACTTC. This sequence joins TRBV5-4 and TRBJ2-5; 8 positions agree with TRBD2. CDR3 length equals 16 residues. V shed 1 base and J 4 bases; nucleotides not matched to a gene: 9. From germline, CDR1 is SGHNT and CDR2 YYREEE (reference sequence).

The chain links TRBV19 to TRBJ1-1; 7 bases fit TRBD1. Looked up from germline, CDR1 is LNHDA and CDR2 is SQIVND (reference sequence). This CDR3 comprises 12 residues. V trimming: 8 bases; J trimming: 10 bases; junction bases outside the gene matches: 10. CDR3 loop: CASGRQGGAAFF. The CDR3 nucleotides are TGTGCCAGTGGGAGACAGGGCGGGGCAGCTTTCTTT.

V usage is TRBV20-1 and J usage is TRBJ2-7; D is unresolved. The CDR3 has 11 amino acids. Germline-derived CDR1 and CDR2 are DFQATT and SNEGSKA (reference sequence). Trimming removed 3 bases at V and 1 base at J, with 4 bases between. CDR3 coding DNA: TGCAGTGCTAGCCAATCCTACGAGCAGTACTTC. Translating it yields CSASQSYEQYF.

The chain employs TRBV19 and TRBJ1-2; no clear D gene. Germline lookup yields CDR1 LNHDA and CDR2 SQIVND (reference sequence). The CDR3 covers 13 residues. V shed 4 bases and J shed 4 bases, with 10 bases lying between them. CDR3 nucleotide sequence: TGTGCCAGTAGTACCCACAGTCTCTATGGCTACACCTTC. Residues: CASSTHSLYGYTF.

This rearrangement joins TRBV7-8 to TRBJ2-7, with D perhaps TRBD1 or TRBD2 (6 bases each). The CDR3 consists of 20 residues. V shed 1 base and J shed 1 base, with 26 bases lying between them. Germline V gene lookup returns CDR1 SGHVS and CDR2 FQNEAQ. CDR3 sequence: CASSLVRWRETGLKSYEQYF. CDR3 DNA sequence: TGTGCCAGCAGCTTAGTTAGATGGAGGGAAACAGGGCTGAAGTCCTACGAGCAGTACTTC.

The CDR3 loop reads CASSENSRGEQFF. As DNA, the CDR3 is TGTGCCAGCAGCGAAAATTCCCGGGGTGAGCAGTTCTTC. The chain employs TRBV2 and TRBJ2-1; perhaps TRBD2 as D (5 bases). The germline V gene encodes CDR1 SNHLY and CDR2 FYNNEI. The CDR3 runs to 13 residues. The V and J ends lost 6 bases and 9 bases respectively, with 15 bases between them.

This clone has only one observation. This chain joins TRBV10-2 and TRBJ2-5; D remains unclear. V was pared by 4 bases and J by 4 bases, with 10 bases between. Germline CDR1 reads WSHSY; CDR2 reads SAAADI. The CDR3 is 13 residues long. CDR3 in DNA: TGCGCCAGCAGTGTCAGAGTGGGAGAGACCCAGTACTTC. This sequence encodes CASSVRVGETQYF.

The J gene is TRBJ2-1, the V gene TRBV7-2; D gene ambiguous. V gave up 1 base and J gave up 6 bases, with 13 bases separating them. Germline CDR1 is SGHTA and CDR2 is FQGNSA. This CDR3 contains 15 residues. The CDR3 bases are TGTGCCAGCAGCTTAGTGGCTTGGCGAGGCAATGAGCAGTTCTTC. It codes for CASSLVAWRGNEQFF.

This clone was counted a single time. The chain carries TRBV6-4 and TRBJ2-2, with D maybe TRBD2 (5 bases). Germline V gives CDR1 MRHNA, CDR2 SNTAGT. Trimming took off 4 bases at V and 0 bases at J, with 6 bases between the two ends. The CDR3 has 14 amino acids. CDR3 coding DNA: TGTGCCAGCAGTGTCGGGGCGAACACCGGGGAGCTGTTTTTT. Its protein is CASSVGANTGELFF.

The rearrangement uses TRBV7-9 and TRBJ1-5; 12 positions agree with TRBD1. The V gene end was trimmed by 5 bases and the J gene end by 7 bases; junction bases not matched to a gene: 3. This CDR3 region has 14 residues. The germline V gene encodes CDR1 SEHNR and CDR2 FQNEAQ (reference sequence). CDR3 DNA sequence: TGTGCCAGCAGCCGGGACAGGGGGCAACAGCCCCAGCATTTT. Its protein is CASSRDRGQQPQHF. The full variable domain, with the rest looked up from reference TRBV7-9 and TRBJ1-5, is DTGVSQNPRHKITKRGQNVTFRCDPISEHNRLYWYRQTLGQGPEFLTYFQNEAQLEKSRLLSDRFSAERPKGSFSTLEIQRTEQGDSAMYLCASSRDRGQQPQHFGDGTRLSIL.

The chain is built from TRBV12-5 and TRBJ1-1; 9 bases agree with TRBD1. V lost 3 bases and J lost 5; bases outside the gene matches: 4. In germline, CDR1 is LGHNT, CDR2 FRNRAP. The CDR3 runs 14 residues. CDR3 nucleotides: TGTGCTAGTGGTTTCCAGGGACAGGGAACTGAAGCTTTCTTT. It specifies CASGFQGQGTEAFF.

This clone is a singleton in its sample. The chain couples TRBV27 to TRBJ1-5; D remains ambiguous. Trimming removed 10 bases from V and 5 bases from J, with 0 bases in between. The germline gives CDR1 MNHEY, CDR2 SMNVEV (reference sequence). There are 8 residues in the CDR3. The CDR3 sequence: CANQPQHF. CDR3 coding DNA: TGTGCCAATCAGCCCCAGCATTTT.

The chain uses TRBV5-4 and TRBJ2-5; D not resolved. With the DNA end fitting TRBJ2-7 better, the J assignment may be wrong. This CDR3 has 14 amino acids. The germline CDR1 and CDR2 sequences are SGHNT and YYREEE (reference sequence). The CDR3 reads CASSLETVSYEQYF. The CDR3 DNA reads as TGTGCCAGCAGCTTGGAGACGGTCTCTTACGAGCAGTACTTC.

The CDR3: CASSINVNNSPLHF. The DNA of the CDR3 is TGTGCCAGTAGTATTAATGTTAACAATTCACCCCTCCACTTT. The rearrangement uses TRBV19 and TRBJ1-6, with unresolved D. CDR1 and CDR2 (germline): LNHDA, SQIVND (reference sequence). V shed 3 bases and J shed 7 bases, with 10 bases lying between them. The CDR3 is 14 residues long.

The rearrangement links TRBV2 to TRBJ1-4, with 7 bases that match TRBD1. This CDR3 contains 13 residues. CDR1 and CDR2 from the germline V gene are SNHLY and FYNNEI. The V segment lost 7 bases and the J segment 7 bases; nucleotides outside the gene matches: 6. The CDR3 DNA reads TGTGCCAGCATGGGACAGCTAATTGAAAAACTGTTTTTT. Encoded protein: CASMGQLIEKLFF.

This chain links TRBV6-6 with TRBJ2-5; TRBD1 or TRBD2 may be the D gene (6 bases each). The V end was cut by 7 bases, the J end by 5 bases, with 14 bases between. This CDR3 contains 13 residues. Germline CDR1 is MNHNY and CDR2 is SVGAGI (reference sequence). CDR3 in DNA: TGTGCCAGCATCCCGGGGGCAGGGGAGACCCAGTACTTC. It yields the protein CASIPGAGETQYF.

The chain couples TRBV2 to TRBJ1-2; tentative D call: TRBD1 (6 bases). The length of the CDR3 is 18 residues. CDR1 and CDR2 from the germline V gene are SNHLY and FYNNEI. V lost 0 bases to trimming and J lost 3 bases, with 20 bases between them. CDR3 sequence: CASSEAPSGALLHYGYTF. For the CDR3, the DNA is TGTGCCAGCAGTGAAGCGCCGTCAGGGGCCCTGTTACACTATGGCTACACCTTC.